This T cell receptor (beta chain) was sequenced during a study of control samples from healthy donors and cancer patients (dated by TCRdb to the early 2020s). In the case of this clone: Its recognized antigen is unknown. No clone much larger than this one lies a single base away; base qualities are absent.

The library relied on the immunoSEQ multiplex PCR assay. TCRdb's version of the immuneACCESS table is confined to in-frame rearrangements and falls short of the full clone set. An unresolved V gene accounts for under half of the shortfall where checked; the remainder is of unknown origin. Across this sample there are around 85,000 clones, with less than 90% seen only once. The ten largest clones represent 7.5% to 8% of the sample. The sequenced sample was blood. The receptor was derived from a woman aged 60 to 75 in good health.

The nucleotide sequence reads as follows: TGCAGTGCTAGTGGACCGGATCAGCCAATCTATAATTCACCCCTCCACTTT. Its translation is CSASGPDQPIYNSPLHF. The V gene is TRBV20-1 and the J gene is TRBJ1-6; confidence is insufficient to name the D gene. The CDR3 contains 17 residues, cysteine and phenylalanine counted. Only CDR3 DNA is held: 51 bases, read in frame from base 1. From a lookup of the germline V gene (reference sequence), CDR1 and CDR2 are DFQATT and SNEGSKA. The junction shows trimming of 3 bases on V and 3 bases on J, plus 18 bases between the germline ends.